This TCR beta chain was sequenced for a study of Tregs in tolerant kidney transplant recipients. Overall study context: A 3-day belatacept mixed lymphocyte reaction, sometimes plus 5-day graft donor restimulation, preceded CD4+CD25+CD127- sorting. Findings and caveats of the study: Tregs expanded with activated donor B cells seemed most donor-specific. Biological reproducibility was not directly addressed, but technical replication error appeared minimal.

Assay: immunoSEQ multiplex PCR; the TCRdb copy retains only in-frame clones and omits some. The sample shows just under 45,000 clones, around 95% of them seen only once. In regard to this clone: Its antigen is not known.

The V gene lost 0 bases and the J gene lost 0 bases, with 9 bases spanning the gap. The length of the CDR3 is 15 residues. The V gene's germline CDR1 is SGHVS and CDR2 FNYEAQ. This clonotype was sampled from a human donor in good health. This sequence joins TRBV7-6 and TRBJ2-7, with D unresolved. Input material: Tregs from blood cultured with allogeneic cells. The CDR3 spells CASSLAGPSSYEQYF. In DNA, the CDR3 is TGTGCCAGCAGCTTAGCCGGACCGAGCTCCTACGAGCAGTACTTC. Variable domain in full (rest from reference TRBV7-6 and TRBJ2-7): GAGVSQSPRYKVTKRGQDVALRCDPISGHVSLYWYRQALGQGPEFLTYFNYEAQQDKSGLPNDRFSAERPEGSISTLTIQRTEQRDSAMYRCASSLAGPSSYEQYFGPGTRLTVT.